Many counts were recorded for the clone carrying this TCR beta chain. Stated time point: before trial treatment. The CDR3 length is 15 residues. Germline CDR1 is MDHEN and CDR2 is SYDVKM. With 5 bases removed from V and 5 bases from J, the gap between germline ends came to 19 bases. Primers used for first-strand cDNA, a TRAV- and TRBV-specific set, covered both alpha and beta chains. The TCRs were subjected to amplification over roughly 20 PCR cycles employing a constant-region primer in conjunction with a V-primer adapter. TCRdb analysed the reads with MiXCR anew, one entry per CDR3 protein. Seen here are tens of thousands of distinct CDR3 sequences, roughly a tenth observed once, and the top ten hold around 1%. These data originate in a study of low-dose radiotherapy and immunotherapy resistance in tumors.

The TCR sequence derives from a male donor with prostate cancer. The J gene is TRBJ2-7, the V gene TRBV28; D not certain. The material was PBMCs, obtained before treatment. The CDR3 reads CASSPSLGRPDEQYF. CDR3 in DNA: TGTGCCAGCAGTCCTTCTCTAGGACGTCCCGACGAGCAGTACTTC.